The entry below describes one T cell receptor beta chain. This entry comes from a study of shared T cell receptors in the human thymus. Produced via immunoSEQ multiplex PCR; TCRdb's table is partial and in-frame only. The data contain hundreds of thousands of clones, 95% of them singletons. The receptor comes from a human donor. The sequencing input was thymocytes.

The CDR3 here is CAWQGPTNEKLFF. CDR3 DNA sequence: TGTGCCTGGCAGGGCCCAACTAATGAAAAACTGTTTTTT. The rearrangement uses TRBV30 and TRBJ1-4, with D maybe TRBD1 (5 bases). V was clipped by 5 bases and J by 0 bases, with 7 bases between them. CDR1 and CDR2 from the germline V gene are GTSNPN and SVGIG (reference sequence). This CDR3 comprises 13 residues.